Each of the 12 T cell receptor beta chains below was sequenced from the same sample in a study of CD8 T cells in ankylosing spondylitis. TCRdb called the 5' RACE reads again in MiXCR, with one record for every CDR3 protein. The table includes roughly 280,000 distinct CDR3 sequences, around 20% detected once. The specimen was blood, either unsorted or a sorted T cell fraction (not recorded which). These receptors were obtained from a male donor with ankylosing spondylitis or in good health (not recorded which).

This clonotype was recorded a few times. The chain is built from TRBV4-2 and TRBJ1-3; D perhaps matches TRBD1 (6 bases). CDR1 is LGHNA, CDR2 YNFKEQ, per germline. The germline V and J ends were trimmed by 0 bases and 2 bases, with 26 bases remaining between them. The CDR3 is 21 residues long. The CDR3 sequence is CASSQDGGTGNKAAAGNTIYF. The CDR3, as DNA: TGTGCCAGCAGCCAAGATGGGGGTACAGGGAATAAGGCTGCGGCTGGAAACACCATATATTTT.

This clonotype was seen a handful of times. This sequence may be a read error, since a much larger clone differs from it by one base. The genes are TRBV5-1 and TRBJ1-2; a weak D match, TRBD1 (6 bases). Per the germline V gene, CDR1 is SGHRS and CDR2 is YFSETQ. Trimming cost V 0 bases and J 3 bases, with 6 bases left between them. The CDR3 totals 13 residues. CDR3 nucleotides: TGCGCCAGCAGCTTGGAGGGGGACTATGGCTACACCTTC. Protein product: CASSLEGDYGYTF.

V is TRBV12-3 or TRBV12-4 and J is TRBJ2-7; TRBD2 might be the D (5 bases). V shed 6 bases and J shed 3 bases, with 9 bases lying between them. The length of the CDR3 is 12 residues. In DNA, the CDR3 is TGTGCCAGCAGCATGGCGGGCTACGAGCAGTACGTC. This sequence encodes CASSMAGYEQYV.

This clonotype was observed a handful of times. The V gene is TRBV5-1, the J gene TRBJ2-1, with 7 bases that match TRBD1. Looked up from germline, CDR1 is SGHRS and CDR2 is YFSETQ. With 4 bases clipped from V and 10 bases from J, the junction kept 5 bases outside the gene matches. The CDR3 is 12 amino acids. CDR3 DNA sequence: TGCGCCAGCAGCCAAGACAGGGACGAGCAGTTCTTC. Translation gives CASSQDRDEQFF.

This CDR3 reads CASSQDRGLEQFF. Here the CDR3 DNA reads TGTGCCAGCAGCCAAGATAGGGGACTAGAGCAGTTCTTC. The chain uses TRBV3-1 and TRBJ2-1; TRBD2 aligns across 7 bases. The V gene's germline CDR1 is LGHDT and CDR2 YNNKEL (reference sequence). J was trimmed by 10 bases and V by 0 bases; bases with no gene match: 3. This CDR3 has 13 amino acids.

This clonotype was seen more than once but under ten times. The chain carries TRBV12-3 or TRBV12-4 and TRBJ1-5, with 7 nucleotides matching TRBD1. With V trimmed by 6 bases and J by 0 bases, 8 bases remained unmatched. CDR3 length: 16 amino acids. The CDR3 loop is CASSRRGGDSNQPQHF. CDR3 nucleotides: TGTGCCAGCAGCCGCCGAGGGGGCGATAGCAATCAGCCCCAGCATTTT.

This clonotype was seen ten or more times. The CDR3 reads CAISETENYGYTF. DNA of the CDR3: TGTGCCATCAGTGAGACAGAAAACTATGGCTACACCTTC. This chain joins TRBV10-3 and TRBJ1-2; D is unclear. V was cut by 2 bases and J by 2 bases, with 6 bases left in between. This CDR3 is built from 13 residues. CDR1 is ENHRY, CDR2 SYGVKD, per germline.

Only a few counts were recorded for this clonotype. An end of the junction does not agree with germline; a read error may underlie this. This chain joins TRBV5-1 and TRBJ2-3; D is unclear. This CDR3 has 12 amino acids. Looked up from germline, CDR1 is SGHRS and CDR2 is YFSETQ. In DNA form, the CDR3 reads TGCGCCAGCAGGTTGGGCCAAGATACGCAGTATTTT. Translating gives CASRLGQDTQYF.

This clonotype was found a few times. V usage is TRBV3-1 and J usage is TRBJ2-1; D is perhaps TRBD2 (6 bases). Germline assignment: CDR1 LGHDT and CDR2 YNNKEL (reference sequence). The CDR3 covers 15 residues. V was shortened by 4 bases and J by 4 bases, with 14 bases between the two germline ends. Written as DNA, the CDR3 is TGTGCCAGCAGCCCCCAGTGGGGACTTTACAATGAGCAGTTCTTC. Translating it yields CASSPQWGLYNEQFF.

This clonotype has ten or more counts. V usage is TRBV6-1 and J usage is TRBJ2-7, with D unresolved. This CDR3 is 14 amino acids long. Trimming stripped 8 bases from V and 1 base from J, with 15 bases between. From germline, CDR1 is MNHNS and CDR2 SASEGT. The CDR3 bases are TGTGCCAGCCGCGCCCCAACTGGTTCCTACGAGCAGTACGTC. The encoded protein is CASRAPTGSYEQYV.

The CDR3 loop reads CATSRDPSRGANEKLFF. DNA for the CDR3: TGTGCCACCAGCAGGGACCCGTCCAGGGGAGCTAATGAAAAACTGTTTTTT. V gene TRBV15 combines with J gene TRBJ1-4, with D possibly being TRBD1 (6 bases). V gave up 3 bases and J gave up 3 bases, with 17 bases separating them. This CDR3 is 17 amino acids long. Germline V CDR1 and CDR2: LNHNV, YYDKDF (reference sequence). The full variable domain, rest sourced from reference TRBV15 and TRBJ1-4, is DAMVIQNPRYQVTQFGKPVTLSCSQTLNHNVMYWYQQKSSQAPKLLFHYYDKDFNNEADTPDNFQSRRPNTSFCFLDIRSPGLGDTAMYLCATSRDPSRGANEKLFFGSGTQLSVL.

This clonotype has only a few counts. V and J are TRBV4-1 and TRBJ2-2; unclear D gene. Germline CDR1 reads MGHRA; CDR2 reads YSYEKL. This CDR3 comprises 14 residues. Trimming pared 3 bases from V and 0 bases from J, leaving 5 bases between. The CDR3 region has the DNA TGCGCCAGCAGCCAGGGGTCGAACACCGGGGAGCTGTTTTTT. Translation: CASSQGSNTGELFF.